This is a list of T cell receptor beta chains from one sample in a study of blood T cell repertoires in COVID-19. Only in-frame clones appear in the TCRdb table, and some are missing; sequencing was by immunoSEQ multiplex PCR. The sample yields 380,000 or so clones, more than 70% seen once. Sequencing input: PBMCs or T cells enriched from blood (not recorded which). Every receptor here comes from a man aged 25 to 40 who had recovered from COVID-19. CDR3s include the opening cysteine and the closing phenylalanine or tryptophan. The order of the fields is V gene, J gene, clone size, D gene, CDR3 DNA, CDR3 protein. A D gene is named only where the DNA matches it firmly. Where a row states a size, it is once, few, many or the class of an expanded clone; other rows omit it.

TRBV9	TRBJ2-1	-	-	TGTGCCAGCAGCGTGTTTGATAGTTATGAGCAGTTCTTC	CASSVFDSYEQFF
TRBV6-6	TRBJ2-1	once	-	TGTGCCAGCAGTTCTCCTTCTCTAACACTAAACAATGAGCAGTTCTTC	CASSSPSLTLNNEQFF
TRBV18	TRBJ1-6	-	TRBD1	TGTGCCAGCTCACTCCGACAGGGAGGATCCTATAATTCACCCCTCCACTTT	CASSLRQGGSYNSPLHF
TRBV18	TRBJ2-7	-	-	TGTGCCAGCTCACCGGGAGGAGGAAAGGAGTACTTC	CASSPGGGKEYF
TRBV24-1	TRBJ2-1	-	TRBD2	TGTGCCACCAGTGATTTGCCTAGCGGGGGACCCTACAATGAGCAGTTCTTC	CATSDLPSGGPYNEQFF
TRBV4-2	TRBJ2-7	once	TRBD1	TGTGCCAGCAGCCACGCCGTTAGGACAGGGTCGGCCGAGCAGTACTTC	CASSHAVRTGSAEQYF
TRBV7-8	TRBJ2-1	-	TRBD2	TGTGCCAGCAGCCCGCGGAAGCGGGGCCATGAGCAGTTCTTC	CASSPRKRGHEQFF
TRBV21-1	TRBJ2-7	-	-	TGTGCCAGCAGATCGTGGGGACATGGGGACTACGAGCAGTACTTC	CASRSWGHGDYEQYF
TRBV21-1	TRBJ1-2	-	-	TGTGCCAGCAGCTCGGACAGGGGGCTTCTGGGCTATGGCTACACCTTC	CASSSDRGLLGYGYTF
TRBV29-1	TRBJ1-2	-	TRBD1	TGCAGCGTTAGGGACAGCCCCGACTATGGCTACACCTTC	CSVRDSPDYGYTF
TRBV5-6	TRBJ1-1	few	-	TGTGCCAGCAGCTGGAGCACTGAAGCTTTCTTT	CASSWSTEAFF
TRBV27	TRBJ2-7	-	-	TGTGCCAGCAGAACAGGGCCCTACGAGCAGTACTTC	CASRTGPYEQYF
TRBV2	TRBJ1-5	-	-	TGTGCCAGCAGTCCTCAGGGGATGAGCAATCAGCCCCAGCATTTT	CASSPQGMSNQPQHF
TRBV18	TRBJ2-5	-	-	TGTGCCAGCTCACCACCGAGTCCCCAAGAGACCCAGTACTTC	CASSPPSPQETQYF
TRBV7-3	TRBJ1-6	few	TRBD1	TGTGCCAGCAGCTTAGCGGGGACAGCTAATTCACCCCTCCACTTT	CASSLAGTANSPLHF
TRBV24-1	TRBJ2-7	few	-	TGTGCCACCAGAATCTTGGGGGGCTCCTACGAGCAGTACTTC	CATRILGGSYEQYF
TRBV18	TRBJ2-7	-	-	TGTGCCAGCTCACGGGGGGTCTACGAGCAGTACTTC	CASSRGVYEQYF
TRBV19	TRBJ1-3	-	TRBD1	TGTGCCAGTAGTGCGGGACAGCTCTCTGGAAACACCATATATTTT	CASSAGQLSGNTIYF
TRBV12-5	TRBJ1-6	-	TRBD1	TGTGCTAGTGGGGGATCCAGGACAGGGGATAATTCACCCCTCCACTTT	CASGGSRTGDNSPLHF
TRBV19	TRBJ1-1	-	TRBD1	TGTGCCAGTAGTATTCAGGGGGGCAGGGTGTCGGCTGAAGCTTTCTTT	CASSIQGGRVSAEAFF
TRBV7-2	TRBJ1-2	-	TRBD1	TGTGCCAGCAGCCAGGACAGGGCTAACTATGGCTACACCTTC	CASSQDRANYGYTF
TRBV18	TRBJ1-5	-	-	TGTGCCAGCTCCTCGGTTCCTATTAGCAATCAGCCCCAGCATTTT	CASSSVPISNQPQHF
TRBV10-3	TRBJ1-2	-	TRBD1	TGTGCCATCAGTCGGACAGGGGGTAACTATGGCTACACCTTC	CAISRTGGNYGYTF
TRBV7-2	TRBJ1-2	-	-	TGTGCCAGCAGCCCCCTGTTTGCGGGAGAGGATGGCTACACCTTC	CASSPLFAGEDGYTF
TRBV19	TRBJ1-6	-	-	TGTGCCAGTAGTATGGTTTGGGACATCTATAATTCACCCCTCCACTTT	CASSMVWDIYNSPLHF
TRBV7-2	TRBJ1-1	-	-	TGTGCCAGCAGCTCCTATATGAACACTGAAGCTTTCTTT	CASSSYMNTEAFF
TRBV6-5	TRBJ1-2	-	-	TGTGCCAGCATGCGAGGGTCGGGTGGCTACACCTTC	CASMRGSGGYTF
TRBV2	TRBJ2-5	-	-	TGTGCCAGCAGCTTCCAAGAGACCCAGTACTTC	CASSFQETQYF
TRBV19	TRBJ1-6	-	TRBD1	TGTGCCAGTAGTCCCCGGGACAGGAGTAATTCACCCCTCCACTTT	CASSPRDRSNSPLHF
TRBV5-1	TRBJ2-6	-	-	TGCGCCAGCAGCCTCGGGTCCGGGGCCAACGTCCTGACTTTC	CASSLGSGANVLTF
TRBV30	TRBJ1-1	once	-	TGTGCCTGGGCTCAGGGTCAGAACACTGAAGCTTTCTTT	CAWAQGQNTEAFF
TRBV19	TRBJ1-1	once	-	TGTGCCAGTAGTATAGTGGGGGCGGAGAACACTGAAGCTTTCTTT	CASSIVGAENTEAFF
TRBV19	TRBJ1-1	-	-	TGTGCCAGTAGCCTCATGGGGAGGGGCACTGAAGCTTTCTTT	CASSLMGRGTEAFF
TRBV6-5	TRBJ1-1	-	-	TGTGCCAGCTTTAAGCCCGACCGGACAGAAGCTTTCTTT	CASFKPDRTEAFF
TRBV18	TRBJ2-4	-	-	TGTGCCAGCTCACAGGTCGTAGCCTCAAAAAACATTCAGTACTTC	CASSQVVASKNIQYF
TRBV3-1/TRBV3-2	TRBJ2-7	-	-	TGTGCCAGCAGTTACTCCTACGAGCAGTACTTC	CASSYSYEQYF
TRBV6-5	TRBJ1-3	few	-	TGTGCCAGCAGAAAAGACAGCTCCTCTGGAAACACCATATATTTT	CASRKDSSSGNTIYF
TRBV4-2	TRBJ2-7	-	-	TGTGCCAGCAGCCAAGATGTAGGCGGACACCGCTCCTACGAGCAGTACTTC	CASSQDVGGHRSYEQYF
TRBV5-4	TRBJ2-2	-	TRBD1	TGTGCCAGCAGCTCAACTGGACAGGGGGCCGGGGAGCTGTTTTTT	CASSSTGQGAGELFF
TRBV30	TRBJ1-2	-	-	TGTGCCTGGACTCACCCCGGGGAGGCGTTCTATGGCTACACCTTC	CAWTHPGEAFYGYTF
TRBV30	TRBJ2-2	-	TRBD2	TGTGCCTGGAGTCAGCGGGGGGGCGAGAACGGGGAGCTGTTTTTT	CAWSQRGGENGELFF
TRBV29-1	TRBJ1-2	-	-	TGCAGCGTTGAAGCCAGGGAGGAAGGCTACACCTTC	CSVEAREEGYTF
TRBV30	TRBJ2-7	-	-	TGTGCCTGGGGAGAAGGGAGCTACGAGCAGTACTTC	CAWGEGSYEQYF
TRBV12-3/TRBV12-4	TRBJ1-1	-	-	TGTGCCAGCAGTTTTCTTACTGAAGCTTTCTTT	CASSFLTEAFF
TRBV27	TRBJ2-3	-	TRBD2	TGTGCCAGCAGTTTACGACCGGGCGGGGGGCTGGAAGATACGCAGTATTTT	CASSLRPGGGLEDTQYF
TRBV9	TRBJ2-1	-	TRBD1	TGTGCCAGCAGCGTGGGACAGGTGTACAATGAGCAGTTCTTC	CASSVGQVYNEQFF
TRBV6-5	TRBJ1-6	-	-	TGTGCCAGCAGTTACTCGCCAAGCTCACCCCTCCACTTT	CASSYSPSSPLHF